Below are 25 T cell receptor beta chains sequenced from a single sample in a study of OX40 agonist ivuxolimab in advanced cancers. TCRdb keeps only in-frame clones here, not all; method: immunoSEQ multiplex PCR. The data show approximately 72,000 clones, about 90% seen once. Source: CD4+ or CD8+ T cells sorted from blood, taken in a trial of the OX40 agonist ivuxolimab. The source of these receptors is an adult with an advanced solid tumor such as melanoma, head and neck, liver or kidney cancer.

Written as DNA, the CDR3 is TGTGCCAGCAGCTTGTATAACGAGCAGTACTTC. Its protein product is CASSLYNEQYF. The V and J genes are TRBV5-6 and TRBJ2-7; no reliable D call. The germline gives CDR1 SGHDT, CDR2 YYEEEE. The CDR3 has 11 residues. Trimming cost V 1 base and J 5 bases, with 4 bases left between them.

As DNA, the CDR3 is TGTGCCAGCTCACCGGGACAGGGGAGCGGTCAGCCCCAGCATTTT. Protein sequence: CASSPGQGSGQPQHF. The chain uses TRBV18 and TRBJ1-5; TRBD1 matches at 10 bases. The CDR3 is 15 residues long. V lost 3 bases, J lost 6 bases, and 5 bases stayed unmatched. Germline assignment: CDR1 KGHSH and CDR2 LQKENI.

The V gene is TRBV4-2, the J gene TRBJ2-1; D remains ambiguous. The V end lost 0 bases, the J end lost 0 bases, and 12 bases lay between the germline ends. From germline, CDR1 is LGHNA and CDR2 YNFKEQ. The CDR3 is 17 residues long. The CDR3 nucleotides are TGTGCCAGCAGCCAAGATCGGGCCCCTTCCTCCTACAATGAGCAGTTCTTC. Its translation: CASSQDRAPSSYNEQFF.

The rearrangement uses TRBV5-8 and TRBJ2-5; D ambiguous. Germline V CDR1 and CDR2: SGHTS, YDEGEE. The length of the CDR3 is 12 residues. V dropped 0 bases and J dropped 4 bases, with 4 bases sitting between them. The CDR3 spells CASSLARETQYF. The CDR3 DNA reads TGTGCCAGCAGCTTGGCCCGAGAGACCCAGTACTTC.

The rearrangement joins TRBV13 to TRBJ1-1, with D possibly being TRBD1 (5 bases). This CDR3 contains 15 residues. Germline lookup yields CDR1 PRHDT and CDR2 FYEKMQ (reference sequence). Trimming cost V 4 bases and J 4 bases, with 16 bases left between them. Written as DNA, the CDR3 is TGTGCCAGCAGCTCGCGATGGGTGGGGGGCACTGAAGCTTTCTTT. Amino acid sequence: CASSSRWVGGTEAFF. The entire variable domain, with the rest obtained from reference TRBV13 and TRBJ1-1, is as follows: AAGVIQSPRHLIKEKRETATLKCYPIPRHDTVYWYQQGPGQDPQFLISFYEKMQSDKGSIPDRFSAQQFSDYHSELNMSSLELGDSALYFCASSSRWVGGTEAFFGQGTRLTVV.

This rearrangement joins TRBV9 to TRBJ2-7; D unresolved. There are 12 residues in the CDR3. Germline values: CDR1 SGDLS, CDR2 YYNGEE. Trimming took off 4 bases at V and 10 bases at J, with 15 bases between the two ends. CDR3 in DNA: TGTGCCAGCAGCCTTCGGCTCGGTTTTCAGTACTTC. This gives the protein CASSLRLGFQYF.

This chain links TRBV6-1 with TRBJ2-5; D possibly corresponds to TRBD1 (5 bases). V lost 2 bases to trimming and J lost 6 bases, with 10 bases between them. CDR1 is MNHNS and CDR2 is SASEGT in the germline V gene. This CDR3 comprises 13 residues. In DNA, the CDR3 is TGTGCCAGCAGTGAAAGCAGGGCTCAGACCCAGTACTTC. Its protein is CASSESRAQTQYF.

The rearrangement links TRBV5-1 to TRBJ1-6; D not resolved. The CDR3 length is 15 residues. Between the trimmed V and J ends, which lost 0 bases and 5 bases, there was a span of 9 bases. The germline V gene has CDR1 SGHRS and CDR2 YFSETQ. The CDR3 DNA sequence: TGCGCCAGCAGCTTGGGGACGGCGGATAATTCACCCCTCCACTTT. Its translation: CASSLGTADNSPLHF. Combining the CDR3 with reference TRBV5-1 and TRBJ1-6 gives the whole variable domain KAGVTQTPRYLIKTRGQQVTLSCSPISGHRSVSWYQQTPGQGLQFLFEYFSETQRNKGNFPGRFSGRQFSNSRSEMNVSTLELGDSALYLCASSLGTADNSPLHFGNGTRLTVT.

The genes are TRBV7-2 and TRBJ2-3; 10 bases agree with TRBD2. The CDR3 consists of 18 residues. Germline values: CDR1 SGHTA, CDR2 FQGNSA. V lost 1 base and J lost 3; bases outside the gene matches: 10. CDR3 bases: TGTGCCAGCAGCTTAGGGCTAGCGGGGGACTTCTGGACAGATACGCAGTATTTT. Translated, it gives CASSLGLAGDFWTDTQYF.

V is TRBV5-1 and J is TRBJ2-2, with TRBD1 matching over 9 bases. This CDR3 contains 14 residues. The V gene end was trimmed by 4 bases and the J gene end by 8 bases; junction bases not matched to a gene: 6. In germline, CDR1 is SGHRS, CDR2 YFSETQ. CDR3 sequence reads: CASSPQGARGELFF. The CDR3 coding sequence is TGCGCCAGCAGCCCACAGGGGGCGCGTGGGGAGCTGTTTTTT.

The chain links TRBV5-5 to TRBJ1-5; TRBD1 might be the D (6 bases). CDR1 and CDR2 (germline): SGHKS, YYEKEE (reference sequence). V shed 5 bases and J shed 4 bases, with 16 bases lying between them. This CDR3 is built from 15 residues. CDR3 region: CASSPDGGANQPQHF. CDR3 DNA: TGTGCCAGCAGTCCGGATGGGGGGGCTAATCAGCCCCAGCATTTT.

The chain is built from TRBV14 and TRBJ1-3; a possible D gene is TRBD1 (5 bases). V lost 5 bases and J 3 bases, leaving 14 bases between the germline ends. Germline assignment: CDR1 SGHDN and CDR2 FVKESK. The CDR3 runs to 15 residues. Here the CDR3 reads CASSEQGNLGNTIYF. CDR3 in DNA: TGTGCCAGCAGCGAGCAGGGAAACCTTGGAAACACCATATATTTT.

The V call is TRBV19, the J call TRBJ1-1; TRBD1 is a possible D gene (6 bases). In germline, CDR1 is LNHDA, CDR2 SQIVND (reference sequence). V was clipped by 7 bases and J by 3 bases, with 12 bases between them. CDR3 length: 13 residues. The CDR3 region has the DNA TGTGCCAGTACAAACAGGGTTGACACTGAAGCTTTCTTT. Translating gives CASTNRVDTEAFF.

The chain is built from TRBV5-1 and TRBJ2-1; 12 nucleotides agree with TRBD1. The CDR3 runs to 15 residues. CDR1 and CDR2 from the germline V gene are SGHRS and YFSETQ. J gave up 8 bases and V 0 bases, and 3 bases lay outside the gene matches. In DNA form, the CDR3 reads TGCGCCAGCAGCTTGGAGGGGACAGGGGGCGATGAGCAGTTCTTC. Its translation is CASSLEGTGGDEQFF.

The V call is TRBV5-4, the J call TRBJ1-3, with D maybe TRBD1 (5 bases). CDR1 and CDR2 from the germline V gene are SGHNT and YYREEE (reference sequence). V was cut by 0 bases and J by 4 bases, with 14 bases left in between. The CDR3 sequence is 16 residues long. The CDR3 sequence is CASSLARGGGGNTIYF. Here the CDR3 DNA reads TGTGCCAGCAGCTTGGCTCGGGGCGGAGGGGGAAACACCATATATTTT.

This chain links TRBV11-2 with TRBJ2-2, with 7 bases aligning to TRBD2. Germline CDR1 reads SGHAT; CDR2 reads FQNNGV. V was clipped by 3 bases and J by 1 base; unmatched bases: 2. This CDR3 contains 15 residues. CDR3 protein: CASSFGGGNTGELFF. The CDR3 DNA is TGTGCCAGCAGCTTCGGCGGGGGGAACACCGGGGAGCTGTTTTTT.

J is TRBJ2-3 and V is TRBV27; a possible D gene is TRBD2 (5 bases). The CDR3 is made up of 16 amino acids. Looked up from germline, CDR1 is MNHEY and CDR2 is SMNVEV (reference sequence). V was cut by 4 bases and J by 4 bases, with 18 bases left in between. In DNA, the CDR3 is TGTGCCAGCAGTTCACCATTCGAGGCCGGGGCAGATACGCAGTATTTT. Encoded protein: CASSSPFEAGADTQYF.

The V call is TRBV5-4, the J call TRBJ1-6, with a tentative D call TRBD1 (5 bases). CDR1 is SGHNT and CDR2 is YYREEE in the germline V gene (reference sequence). The V and J ends lost 3 bases and 0 bases respectively, with 13 bases between them. The CDR3 runs 17 residues. CDR3 residues: CASSWGRQSSYNSPLHF. CDR3 DNA: TGTGCCAGCAGCTGGGGGAGGCAGAGCTCCTATAATTCACCCCTCCACTTT.

This clone has just one count. Here the CDR3 reads CASSLRQGPGYTF. DNA of the CDR3: TGTGCCAGCAGTTTAAGGCAGGGACCTGGCTACACCTTC. The chain employs TRBV28 and TRBJ1-2; D might be TRBD1 (5 bases). Germline CDR1 and CDR2: MDHEN and SYDVKM. Trimming took 2 bases from V and 7 from J, leaving 11 bases between them. The CDR3 runs 13 residues.

This clone turned up a few times. The chain links TRBV20-1 to TRBJ2-7; TRBD2 matches 8 bases. The CDR3 contains 11 residues. Germline V gives CDR1 DFQATT, CDR2 SNEGSKA (reference sequence). CDR3 amino acids: CSLAGPYEQYF. The DNA of the CDR3 is TGCAGCTTAGCGGGACCCTACGAGCAGTACTTC.

This sequence joins TRBV15 and TRBJ1-4; D might be TRBD1 (5 bases). The germline V and J ends were trimmed by 8 bases and 8 bases, with 15 bases remaining between them. Per germline, CDR1 LNHNV and CDR2 YYDKDF (reference sequence). This CDR3 spans 13 amino acids. Here the CDR3 reads CATGKGAQEKLFF. The DNA for the CDR3 is TGTGCCACCGGGAAAGGGGCGCAGGAAAAACTGTTTTTT.

The V gene is TRBV30, the J gene TRBJ2-1, with 11 bases aligning to TRBD2. Losses at the gene ends were 3 bases for V and 9 bases for J; bases not matched to a gene: 4. The CDR3 length is 13 residues. From germline, CDR1 is GTSNPN and CDR2 SVGIG (reference sequence). As DNA, the CDR3 is TGTGCCTGGAGGGGACTAGCGGTAGGTGAGCAGTTCTTC. It encodes CAWRGLAVGEQFF.

The V call is TRBV15, the J call TRBJ1-4, with D hard to call. Trimming pared 1 base from V and 6 bases from J, leaving 9 bases between. This CDR3 comprises 14 residues. The germline V gene encodes CDR1 LNHNV and CDR2 YYDKDF (reference sequence). DNA for the CDR3: TGTGCCACCAGCAGAGCTTTATTGGATGAAAAACTGTTTTTT. It encodes CATSRALLDEKLFF. Combining the CDR3 with reference TRBV15 and TRBJ1-4 gives the whole variable domain DAMVIQNPRYQVTQFGKPVTLSCSQTLNHNVMYWYQQKSSQAPKLLFHYYDKDFNNEADTPDNFQSRRPNTSFCFLDIRSPGLGDTAMYLCATSRALLDEKLFFGSGTQLSVL.

This chain links TRBV10-3 with TRBJ2-4; 10 bases fit TRBD2. Germline values: CDR1 ENHRY, CDR2 SYGVKD. This CDR3 spans 17 amino acids. V shed 4 bases and J 0 bases; nucleotides not matched to a gene: 6. The CDR3 loop reads CAISATSGALAKNIQYF. The CDR3, as DNA: TGTGCCATCAGTGCTACTAGCGGGGCTCTAGCCAAAAACATTCAGTACTTC.

The chain joins TRBV30 to TRBJ2-3; tentative D call: TRBD1 (6 bases). This CDR3 has 13 residues. V dropped 4 bases and J dropped 1 base, with 9 bases sitting between them. The germline gives CDR1 GTSNPN, CDR2 SVGIG (reference sequence). CDR3: CAWTGVGTDTQYF. The CDR3 coding sequence is TGTGCCTGGACAGGGGTGGGCACAGATACGCAGTATTTT.